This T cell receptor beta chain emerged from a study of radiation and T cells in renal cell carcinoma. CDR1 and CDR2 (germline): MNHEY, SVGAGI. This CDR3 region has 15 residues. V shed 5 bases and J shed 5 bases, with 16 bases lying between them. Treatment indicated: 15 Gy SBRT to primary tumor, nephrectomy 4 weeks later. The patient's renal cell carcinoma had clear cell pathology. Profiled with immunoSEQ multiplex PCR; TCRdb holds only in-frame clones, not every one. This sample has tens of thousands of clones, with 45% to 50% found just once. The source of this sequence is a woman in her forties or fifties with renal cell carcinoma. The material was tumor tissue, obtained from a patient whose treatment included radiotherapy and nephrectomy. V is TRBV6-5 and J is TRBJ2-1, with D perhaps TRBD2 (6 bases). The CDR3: CASSPRGTLNNEQFF. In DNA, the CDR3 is TGTGCCAGCAGTCCCCGGGGGACCCTTAACAATGAGCAGTTCTTC.